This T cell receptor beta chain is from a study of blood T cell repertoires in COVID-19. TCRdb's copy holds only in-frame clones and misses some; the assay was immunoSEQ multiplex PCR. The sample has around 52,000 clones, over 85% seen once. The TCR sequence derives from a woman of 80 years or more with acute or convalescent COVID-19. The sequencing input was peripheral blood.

For the CDR3, the DNA is TGCGCCAGCAGCCAAGATGTGGCGGGGGGCCGAGAGACCCAGTACTTC. Protein sequence: CASSQDVAGGRETQYF. The J gene is TRBJ2-5, the V gene TRBV4-1; 8 nucleotides agree with TRBD2. Germline lookup yields CDR1 MGHRA and CDR2 YSYEKL. CDR3 size: 16 residues. Trimming cost V 0 bases and J 4 bases; bases outside gene matches: 7.